This TCR beta chain was retrieved from a study of regulatory T cells in long-lasting Graves disease. Overall study findings and caveats: TRBV28, TRBJ1-2 and TRBJ2-5 were favored in persistent disease.

For this clonotype: The antigen remains unidentified.

Specified time point: persistent/refractory GD, antithyroid drugs over 5 years with positive TRAb. Researchers made the TCR library from RNA that was extracted from PBMCs. The CDR3 extends over 15 amino acids. Germline values: CDR1 SGHTA, CDR2 FQGNSA. The V gene end was trimmed by 2 bases and the J gene end by 9 bases; junction bases not matched to a gene: 5. iRepertoire HTBI primers and Arm-PCR of CDR3 regions built TCR beta libraries. MiXCR, run by TCRdb on the multiplex PCR reads, gives a single entry per CDR3 protein. The table has hundreds of thousands of distinct CDR3 sequences, under 25% seen once.

This sample comprised peripheral blood mononuclear cells (PBMCs), obtained when the disease was refractory, from a patient treated with antithyroid drugs. The chain uses TRBV7-2 and TRBJ2-1, with 12 bases lining up with TRBD2. This receptor was taken from a female donor with Graves disease. For the CDR3, the DNA is TGTGCCAGCAGCTTAATGACTAGCGGGGGCCTTGAGCAGTTCTTC. Its protein is CASSLMTSGGLEQFF.